Below, 27 T cell receptor beta chains from the same sample are listed, as sequenced in a study of spatial heterogeneity in lung cancer. Study-level points and caveats: Intratumoral expanded alpha and beta TCR counts were found to track tumor mutation counts.

Time point noted: sample taken at primary tumor resection. TCRdb analysed the 5' RACE reads with MiXCR anew, one entry per CDR3 protein. The sample lists about 100,000 distinct CDR3 sequences; around 4.8% were seen once. These receptors' antigens are unknown. Sequencing used lung tumor tissue, obtained at surgery. These receptors all stem from a male donor with early-stage non-small cell lung cancer.

The genes are TRBV6-1 and TRBJ2-7; D not certain. Germline CDR1 MNHNS, CDR2 SASEGT. The CDR3 spans 15 residues. V gave up 7 bases and J gave up 3 bases, with 19 bases separating them. The CDR3 here is CASNLYPKTDYEQYF. The CDR3 bases are TGTGCCAGCAACCTTTATCCGAAAACCGACTACGAGCAGTACTTC.

The chain combines TRBV2 with TRBJ1-1; D is unclear. V lost 3 bases and J lost 7, with 6 bases in between. Germline V CDR1 and CDR2: SNHLY, FYNNEI. This CDR3 spans 11 amino acids. The CDR3 reads CASSDSHEAFF. The CDR3 DNA follows: TGTGCCAGCAGTGACAGCCATGAAGCTTTCTTT.

V gene TRBV7-2 combines with J gene TRBJ2-5; TRBD2 might be the D (5 bases). This CDR3 has 11 amino acids. Trimming pared 10 bases from V and 7 bases from J, leaving 13 bases between. The germline V gene has CDR1 SGHTA and CDR2 FQGNSA. The CDR3 DNA reads TGTGCCATACGAGCCCGGGGGACCCAGTACTTC. Its protein is CAIRARGTQYF.

In its sample, this clonotype was seen many times. The CDR3 DNA reads as TGTGCCAGCAGCTTACCCAACCTCCAAGGCTACACCTTC. Protein product: CASSLPNLQGYTF. The chain joins TRBV11-2 to TRBJ1-2; D call uncertain. The CDR3 covers 13 residues. Between the trimmed V and J ends, which lost 2 bases and 8 bases, there was a span of 12 bases. The germline gives CDR1 SGHAT, CDR2 FQNNGV.

V gene TRBV9 combines with J gene TRBJ2-2; D not certain. The CDR3 runs 13 residues. V lost 7 bases and J 6 bases, leaving 13 bases between the germline ends. Germline values: CDR1 SGDLS, CDR2 YYNGEE. CDR3 protein: CASGRGTSGELFF. CDR3 nucleotide sequence: TGTGCCAGCGGACGAGGCACGTCCGGGGAGCTGTTTTTT. Based on the CDR3 plus reference TRBV9 and TRBJ2-2, the full variable domain is DSGVTQTPKHLITATGQRVTLRCSPRSGDLSVYWYQQSLDQGLQFLIQYYNGEERAKGNILERFSAQQFPDLHSELNLSSLELGDSALYFCASGRGTSGELFFGEGSRLTVL.

This clonotype was recorded at least ten times. V is TRBV28 and J is TRBJ2-1, with D possibly TRBD1 on 5 matching bases. The CDR3 has 10 residues. The V end was cut by 8 bases, the J end by 16 bases, with 15 bases between. CDR1 is MDHEN and CDR2 is SYDVKM in the germline V gene. CDR3 sequence: CASAQGFPFF. CDR3 nucleotide sequence: TGTGCCAGCGCCCAGGGATTCCCATTCTTC.

This clonotype occurred many times. The gene calls are TRBV10-3 and TRBJ1-5; a possible D gene is TRBD1 (6 bases). CDR3 length: 14 residues. Germline lookup yields CDR1 ENHRY and CDR2 SYGVKD. V was pared by 5 bases and J by 6 bases, with 14 bases between. As DNA, the CDR3 is TGTGCCATCAGTCCAGATGGGGGCTCTCAGCCCCAGCATTTT. Encoded protein: CAISPDGGSQPQHF.

The CDR3 loop is CASSFSAGTEAFF. In DNA form, the CDR3 reads TGTGCCAGCAGTTTCTCCGCTGGAACTGAAGCTTTCTTT. V and J are TRBV27 and TRBJ1-1; D call uncertain. Germline V gene lookup returns CDR1 MNHEY and CDR2 SMNVEV (reference sequence). The V and J ends lost 3 bases and 5 bases respectively, with 10 bases between them. This CDR3 region has 13 residues.

This clonotype was recorded many times. The rearrangement joins TRBV2 to TRBJ2-2; a weak D match, TRBD2 (5 bases). The CDR3 loop spans 13 amino acids. V was cut by 7 bases and J by 5 bases, with 11 bases left in between. Germline CDR1 reads SNHLY; CDR2 reads FYNNEI. CDR3 in amino acids: CASTKRDTGELFF. CDR3 coding DNA: TGTGCCAGCACTAAGAGGGATACCGGGGAGCTGTTTTTT.

This clonotype was counted many times. V is TRBV12-3 or TRBV12-4 and J is TRBJ2-7; 9 bases map to TRBD1. The CDR3 length is 14 residues. The V gene end was trimmed by 5 bases and the J gene end by 0 bases; junction bases not matched to a gene: 2. The CDR3 is CASSQDRGSYEQYF. In DNA form, the CDR3 reads TGTGCCAGCAGTCAGGACAGGGGCTCCTACGAGCAGTACTTC.

This clonotype has at least ten counts. At one boundary the junction diverges from the germline segment, which might be a read error. The chain joins TRBV3-1 to TRBJ2-1, with D perhaps TRBD1 or TRBD2 (5 bases each). The CDR3 consists of 17 residues. The germline gives CDR1 LGHDT, CDR2 YNNKEL (reference sequence). The CDR3 DNA sequence: TGTGCCAGCAGCCCCGACTACCTAGCTCCTCCGGACAATCAGCAGTTCTTC. Protein product: CASSPDYLAPPDNQQFF.

This clonotype was observed at least ten times. The rearrangement uses TRBV7-8 and TRBJ2-1; 11 bases line up with TRBD2. The germline CDR1 and CDR2 sequences are SGHVS and FQNEAQ. V dropped 5 bases and J dropped 8; count of bases not matched to a gene: 17. The CDR3 spans 18 residues. Here the CDR3 reads CASSQSGTSGGKDDEQFF. The CDR3 coding sequence is TGTGCCAGCAGCCAATCCGGGACTAGCGGAGGGAAGGATGATGAGCAGTTCTTC.

The J gene is TRBJ2-1, the V gene TRBV20-1, with 8 bases fitting TRBD2. This CDR3 has 17 amino acids. Germline CDR1 reads DFQATT; CDR2 reads SNEGSKA (reference sequence). Trimming cost V 0 bases and J 6 bases; bases outside gene matches: 13. The CDR3: CSARDSAGEGSGNEQFF. DNA for the CDR3: TGCAGTGCTAGAGATTCAGCGGGAGAGGGGTCAGGCAATGAGCAGTTCTTC.

There are many counts of this clonotype. This sequence joins TRBV24-1 and TRBJ2-1; perhaps TRBD2 as D (6 bases). The germline gives CDR1 KGHDR, CDR2 SFDVKD. CDR3 length: 18 residues. V was shortened by 2 bases and J by 4 bases, with 20 bases between the two germline ends. The CDR3, as DNA: TGTGCCACCAGTGATTCCTCGTTGGTCGGCCGGGGGTACAATGAGCAGTTCTTC. Translating gives CATSDSSLVGRGYNEQFF.

The chain is built from TRBV20-1 and TRBJ2-7; 9 bases align to TRBD1. The CDR3 extends over 14 amino acids. Losses at the gene ends were 2 bases for V and 2 bases for J; bases not matched to a gene: 4. Germline assignment: CDR1 DFQATT and CDR2 SNEGSKA (reference sequence). CDR3 nucleotides: TGCAGTGCTAGACCGGGACAGGGAACCTACGAGCAGTACTTC. It yields the protein CSARPGQGTYEQYF.

This clonotype appeared many times. The chain employs TRBV12-3 or TRBV12-4 and TRBJ2-7; tentatively, D is TRBD2 (6 bases). Trimming took off 6 bases at V and 1 base at J, with 10 bases between the two ends. The CDR3 is 13 residues long. The CDR3 reads CASRIGTSYEQYF. The CDR3 nucleotides are TGTGCCAGCAGGATCGGGACTTCCTACGAGCAGTACTTC.

This clonotype was seen repeatedly, ten times or more. The rearrangement uses TRBV6-6 and TRBJ1-2; TRBD1 might be the D (6 bases). Trimming took 8 bases from V and 7 from J, leaving 17 bases between them. Looked up from germline, CDR1 is MNHNY and CDR2 is SVGAGI (reference sequence). This CDR3 spans 13 amino acids. In nucleotides, the CDR3 is TGTGCCAGCTCGTTGAAGGGGGATATTGGCTACACCTTC. This codes for CASSLKGDIGYTF.

The CDR3 sequence is CASSERASPLHF. Here the CDR3 DNA reads TGTGCCAGCAGTGAACGCGCTTCACCCCTCCACTTT. The gene calls are TRBV14 and TRBJ1-6; no definite D call. V was clipped by 6 bases and J by 9 bases, with 9 bases between them. Germline CDR1 reads SGHDN; CDR2 reads FVKESK. The CDR3 is 12 amino acids.

This clonotype was recorded a few times. V is TRBV29-1 and J is TRBJ2-3, with 12 bases fitting TRBD2. Germline lookup yields CDR1 SQVTM and CDR2 ANQGSEA. The CDR3 consists of 14 residues. Trimming removed 1 base from V and 4 bases from J; junction bases left unmatched: 0. The CDR3: CSVEGLAGADTQYF. The CDR3 nucleotides are TGCAGCGTTGAAGGACTAGCGGGAGCAGATACGCAGTATTTT.

This clonotype was counted many times. The chain recombines TRBV28 with TRBJ1-5; D unresolved. The CDR3 is 15 amino acids. Trimming pared 7 bases from V and 0 bases from J, leaving 13 bases between. Germline V CDR1 and CDR2: MDHEN, SYDVKM. CDR3 loop: CASTLAGYSNQPQHF. CDR3 nucleotides: TGTGCCAGCACCCTAGCGGGCTATAGCAATCAGCCCCAGCATTTT.

This clonotype was detected ten times or more. The V and J genes are TRBV20-1 and TRBJ2-7; 9 bases agree with TRBD2. The CDR3 is made up of 13 amino acids. CDR1 is DFQATT and CDR2 is SNEGSKA in the germline V gene (reference sequence). The trim removed 3 bases at V and 3 bases at J, leaving 3 bases unmatched. This CDR3 reads CSARVSGSYEQYF. The CDR3 DNA is TGCAGTGCTAGGGTTAGCGGGAGCTACGAGCAGTACTTC.

This clonotype was recorded at least ten times. The V and J genes are TRBV28 and TRBJ1-3, with D possibly TRBD1 on 6 matching bases. Germline V CDR1 and CDR2: MDHEN, SYDVKM. Trimming stripped 7 bases from V and 2 bases from J, with 15 bases between. The CDR3 is 15 amino acids. The CDR3 is CASNEQGYPGNTIYF. In DNA, the CDR3 is TGTGCCAGCAACGAACAGGGATACCCTGGAAACACCATATATTTT.

The V gene is TRBV7-2, the J gene TRBJ2-7; no clear D gene. V gave up 5 bases and J gave up 2 bases, with 10 bases separating them. From germline, CDR1 is SGHTA and CDR2 FQGNSA. The CDR3 length is 13 residues. DNA of the CDR3: TGTGCCAGCAGCCCTAGGACGGCCTACGAGCAGTACTTC. Protein sequence: CASSPRTAYEQYF.

This clonotype has at least ten counts. The chain employs TRBV12-3 or TRBV12-4 and TRBJ2-1, with D unresolved. The CDR3 has 13 residues. V shed 6 bases and J shed 6 bases, with 12 bases lying between them. The CDR3 coding sequence is TGTGCCAGCAGCGAGCCTAGAGGCAATGAGCAGTTCTTC. Translated: CASSEPRGNEQFF.

This clonotype was observed at least ten times. DNA of the CDR3: TGCAGTGCTGAAAGCACGGGACTCAGCACAGATACGCAGTATTTT. Protein sequence: CSAESTGLSTDTQYF. V gene TRBV20-1 combines with J gene TRBJ2-3, with D tentatively TRBD2 (6 bases). V lost 5 bases, J lost 0 bases, and 15 bases lay in between. The CDR3 has 15 amino acids. The germline gives CDR1 DFQATT, CDR2 SNEGSKA (reference sequence).

There are many counts of this clonotype. This rearrangement joins TRBV15 to TRBJ1-1; 10 positions agree with TRBD1. Germline V gives CDR1 LNHNV, CDR2 YYDKDF (reference sequence). The CDR3 is 15 residues long. J lost 7 bases, V lost 2 bases, and 7 bases had no gene match. The CDR3 DNA follows: TGTGCCACCAGCAGATCGACAGGGGGCGAAGGTGAAGCTTTCTTT. It is translated as CATSRSTGGEGEAFF. Supplemented by reference TRBV15 and TRBJ1-1, the full variable domain reads DAMVIQNPRYQVTQFGKPVTLSCSQTLNHNVMYWYQQKSSQAPKLLFHYYDKDFNNEADTPDNFQSRRPNTSFCFLDIRSPGLGDTAMYLCATSRSTGGEGEAFFGQGTRLTVV.

The chain is built from TRBV20-1 and TRBJ2-1; D unclear. Trimming left V 6 bases short and J 6 bases short, with 21 bases between. The length of the CDR3 is 15 residues. Germline V gene lookup returns CDR1 DFQATT and CDR2 SNEGSKA (reference sequence). CDR3 amino acids: CSAMMLVLTFNEQFF. The CDR3 DNA is TGCAGTGCCATGATGTTGGTGCTAACCTTCAATGAGCAGTTCTTC.